This T cell receptor (beta chain) is from a study of blood T cell repertoires in COVID-19. Across the whole study: The analysed material was cDNA or gDNA that came from T cells, B-cell-depleted T cells, or PBMCs.

V was pared by 2 bases and J by 2 bases, with 5 bases of the junction left unmatched. Germline lookup yields CDR1 MNHEY and CDR2 SVGEGT. The CDR3 runs 16 residues. Original methodology: Quantification of nucleated cells was approximated via reference gene primer amplification. The repertoire was sequenced with immunoSEQ multiplex PCR; TCRdb's copy has only in-frame clones and lacks some. The V and J calls and the clone size are those of that table, but D and trimming were determined from the DNA. The sample records 130,000 to 150,000 clones, roughly 88% being singletons. This chain joins TRBV6-2 or TRBV6-3 and TRBJ2-5, with TRBD2 matching 10 bases. The receptor's source is a woman aged 55-69 years with COVID-19, enrolled during active disease. The sequencing input was peripheral blood. CDR3: CASSYDSGGPQETQYF. DNA for the CDR3: TGTGCCAGCAGTTACGATAGCGGGGGGCCTCAAGAGACCCAGTACTTC.